This TCR beta chain derives from a study of blood T cells in healthy people across ages. Peripheral blood samples of around 9.5 milliliters were drawn from each donor. The germline V and J ends were trimmed by 2 bases and 5 bases, with 18 bases remaining between them. Germline CDR1 MNHEY, CDR2 SVGAGI. The CDR3 spans 16 residues. With regard to this clonotype: What it binds is unknown.

Notes on the study in general: Comparison with aged donors showed that long-lived donors had more naive CD4+ cells and higher diversity.

The authors ran a second PCR of about 6 to 12 cycles using a sample-barcoded 5' primer and a J-beta primer mix. Each CDR3 protein is one row after TCRdb ran MiXCR on the 5' RACE reads. The sample contains 650,000 to 700,000 distinct CDR3 sequences, roughly half of which appear only once. This TCR was sampled from a woman older than 75 in good health. The chain couples TRBV6-5 to TRBJ2-5, with D unclear. Material for sequencing was blood. CDR3 sequence: CASSYRQIGPRETQYF. The CDR3 DNA is TGTGCCAGCAGTTACCGCCAGATCGGCCCTCGGGAGACCCAGTACTTC.